Reported below is one TCR beta chain. Only in-frame clones appear in the TCRdb table, and some are missing; sequencing was by immunoSEQ multiplex PCR. The top ten clones hold about 3.9% of a sample with about 180,000 clones, approximately 89% of them seen once. The record originates from a study of blood T cell repertoires in COVID-19. About the research overall: Material from acute and convalescent COVID-19 was sourced from the United States, Italy and Spain.

Sequenced sample: peripheral blood. The receptor was derived from a woman in her twenties or thirties with acute or convalescent COVID-19.

The CDR3 here is CASSRSQETQYF. The CDR3 bases are TGTGCCAGCAGCCGTTCTCAAGAGACCCAGTACTTC. V usage is TRBV5-4 and J usage is TRBJ2-5; D is uncertain. This CDR3 is built from 12 residues. Germline V CDR1 and CDR2: SGHNT, YYREEE (reference sequence). Trimming removed 4 bases at V and 2 bases at J, with 6 bases between.